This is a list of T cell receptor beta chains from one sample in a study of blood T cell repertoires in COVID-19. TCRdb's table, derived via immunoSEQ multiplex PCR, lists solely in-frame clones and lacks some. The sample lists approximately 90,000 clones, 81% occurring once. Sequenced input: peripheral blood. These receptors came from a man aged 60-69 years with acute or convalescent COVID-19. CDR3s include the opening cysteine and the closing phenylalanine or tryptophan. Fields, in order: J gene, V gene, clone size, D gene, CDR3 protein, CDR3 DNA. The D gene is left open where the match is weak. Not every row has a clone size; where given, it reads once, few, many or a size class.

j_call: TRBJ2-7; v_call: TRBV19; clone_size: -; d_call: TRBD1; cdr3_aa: CASSMTRDRGHEQYF; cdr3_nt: TGTGCCAGTAGTATGACCCGGGACAGGGGTCACGAGCAGTACTTC
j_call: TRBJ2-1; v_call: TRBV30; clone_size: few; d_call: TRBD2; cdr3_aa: CAWIPAGGWEQFF; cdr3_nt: TGTGCCTGGATCCCAGCGGGGGGCTGGGAGCAGTTCTTC
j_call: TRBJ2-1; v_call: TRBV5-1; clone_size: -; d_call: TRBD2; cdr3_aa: CASSSGLAGVNEQFF; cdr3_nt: TGCGCCAGCAGCTCGGGACTAGCGGGAGTTAATGAGCAGTTCTTC
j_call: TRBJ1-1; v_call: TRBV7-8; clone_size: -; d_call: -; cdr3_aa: CASSPRGAHTEAFF; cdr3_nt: TGTGCCAGCAGCCCCCGGGGAGCTCACACTGAAGCTTTCTTT
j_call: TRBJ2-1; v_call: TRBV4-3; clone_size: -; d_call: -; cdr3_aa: CASSPQLAWSSYNEQFF; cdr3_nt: TGCGCCAGCAGCCCCCAACTAGCTTGGAGCTCCTACAATGAGCAGTTCTTC
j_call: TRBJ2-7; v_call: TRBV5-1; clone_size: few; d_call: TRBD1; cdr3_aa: CASSLGTGQRREQYF; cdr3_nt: TGCGCCAGCAGCTTGGGGACAGGGCAGCGCCGCGAGCAGTACTTC
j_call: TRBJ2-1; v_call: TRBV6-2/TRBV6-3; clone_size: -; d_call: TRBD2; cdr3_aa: CASSTRTSGVYNEQFF; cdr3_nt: TGTGCCAGCAGTACACGGACTAGCGGGGTTTACAATGAGCAGTTCTTC
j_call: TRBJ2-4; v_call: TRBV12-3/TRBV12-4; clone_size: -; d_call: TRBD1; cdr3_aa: CASSLGRDRPQYF; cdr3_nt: TGTGCCAGCAGTTTAGGCCGGGACAGGCCTCAATACTTC
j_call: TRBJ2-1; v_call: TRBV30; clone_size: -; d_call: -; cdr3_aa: CAWSGRETEQFF; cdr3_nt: TGTGCCTGGAGCGGTCGAGAAACTGAGCAGTTCTTC
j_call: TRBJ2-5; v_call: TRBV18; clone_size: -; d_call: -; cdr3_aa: CASSPGTMYQETQYF; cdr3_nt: TGTGCCAGCTCACCAGGGACAATGTATCAAGAGACCCAGTACTTC
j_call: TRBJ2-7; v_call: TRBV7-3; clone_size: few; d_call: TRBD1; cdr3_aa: CASSLSTGTGHEQYF; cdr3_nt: TGTGCCAGCAGCTTAAGTACAGGGACAGGACACGAGCAGTACTTC
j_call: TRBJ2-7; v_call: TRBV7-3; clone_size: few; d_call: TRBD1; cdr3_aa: CASSPGGHYEQYF; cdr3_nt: TGTGCCAGCAGTCCAGGGGGCCACTACGAGCAGTACTTC
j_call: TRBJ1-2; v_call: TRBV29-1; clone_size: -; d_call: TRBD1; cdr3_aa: CSAGTGFNYGYTF; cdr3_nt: TGCAGCGCTGGGACAGGGTTTAACTATGGCTACACCTTC
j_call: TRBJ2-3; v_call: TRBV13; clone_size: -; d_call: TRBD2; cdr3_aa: CASSRARGGSDTQYF; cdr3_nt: TGTGCCAGCAGCCGGGCCCGGGGGGGCTCAGATACGCAGTATTTT
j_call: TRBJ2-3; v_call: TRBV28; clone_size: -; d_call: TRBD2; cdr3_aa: CASSMITGLAASTDTQYF; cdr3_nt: TGTGCCAGCAGTATGATTACGGGACTAGCGGCCAGCACAGATACGCAGTATTTT
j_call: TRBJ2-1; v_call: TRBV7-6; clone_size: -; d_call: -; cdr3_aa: CASSLEIAENSYNEQFF; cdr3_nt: TGTGCCAGCAGCTTGGAAATAGCGGAGAATTCCTACAATGAGCAGTTCTTC
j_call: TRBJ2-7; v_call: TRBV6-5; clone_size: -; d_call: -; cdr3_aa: CASSYLGGSYEQYF; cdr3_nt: TGTGCCAGCAGTTACTTGGGGGGATCCTACGAGCAGTACTTC
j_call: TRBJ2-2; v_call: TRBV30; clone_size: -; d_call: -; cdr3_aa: CAWDTGAGNTGELFF; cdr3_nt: TGTGCCTGGGATACCGGCGCGGGGAACACCGGGGAGCTGTTTTTT
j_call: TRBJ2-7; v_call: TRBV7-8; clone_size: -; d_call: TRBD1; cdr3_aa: CASSREQGVSYEQYF; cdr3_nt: TGTGCCAGCAGCCGAGAACAGGGGGTTTCCTACGAGCAGTACTTC
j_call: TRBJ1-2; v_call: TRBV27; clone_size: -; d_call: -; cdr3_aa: CASSLSRGLGYGYTF; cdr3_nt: TGTGCCAGCAGTTTATCGCGGGGTCTGGGCTATGGCTACACCTTC
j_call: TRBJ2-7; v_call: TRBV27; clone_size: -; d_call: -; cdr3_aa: CASSLSRRGLNFHEQYF; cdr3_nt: TGTGCCAGCAGTTTATCCCGTCGGGGGTTAAATTTTCACGAGCAGTACTTC
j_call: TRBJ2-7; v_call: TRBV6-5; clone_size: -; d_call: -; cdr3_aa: CASRESSYEQYF; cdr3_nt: TGTGCCAGCAGGGAGAGCTCCTACGAGCAGTACTTC
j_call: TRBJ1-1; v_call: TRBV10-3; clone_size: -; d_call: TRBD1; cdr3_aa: CAIRRTGSTEAFF; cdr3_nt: TGTGCCATCAGACGGACAGGGTCAACTGAAGCTTTCTTT
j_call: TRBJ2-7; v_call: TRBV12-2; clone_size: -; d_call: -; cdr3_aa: CASRLTPYEQYF; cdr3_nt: TGTGCAAGTCGCTTAACACCCTACGAGCAGTACTTC
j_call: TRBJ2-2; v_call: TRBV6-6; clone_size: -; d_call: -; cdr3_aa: CASETWAGNTGELFF; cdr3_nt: TGTGCCAGCGAAACCTGGGCCGGTAACACCGGGGAGCTGTTTTTT
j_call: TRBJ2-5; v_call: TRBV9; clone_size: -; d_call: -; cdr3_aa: CASSVGLGRQETQYF; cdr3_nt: TGTGCCAGCAGCGTAGGTCTGGGCCGCCAAGAGACCCAGTACTTC
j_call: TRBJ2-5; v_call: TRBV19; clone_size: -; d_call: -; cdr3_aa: CASSIGRLQETQYF; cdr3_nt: TGTGCCAGTAGTATAGGCCGGTTACAAGAGACCCAGTACTTC
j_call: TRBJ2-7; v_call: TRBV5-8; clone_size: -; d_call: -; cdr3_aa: CASSLGRSSYEQYF; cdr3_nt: TGTGCCAGCAGCTTGGGACGGAGTTCTTACGAGCAGTACTTC
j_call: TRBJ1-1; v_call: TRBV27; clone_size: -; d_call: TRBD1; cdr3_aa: CASRGQGDTEAFF; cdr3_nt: TGTGCCAGCAGGGGACAGGGGGACACTGAAGCTTTCTTT
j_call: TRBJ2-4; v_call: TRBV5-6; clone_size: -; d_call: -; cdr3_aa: CASKGVKNIQYF; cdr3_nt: TGTGCCAGCAAGGGGGTCAAAAACATTCAGTACTTC
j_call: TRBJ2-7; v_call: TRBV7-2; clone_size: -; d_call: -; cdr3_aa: CASSPTTSSYEQYF; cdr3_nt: TGTGCCAGCAGCCCCACAACCAGCTCCTACGAGCAGTACTTC
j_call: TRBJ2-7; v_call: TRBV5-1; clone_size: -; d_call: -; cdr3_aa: CASSLVSRGGEQYF; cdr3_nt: TGCGCCAGCAGCTTGGTTTCGAGGGGAGGCGAGCAGTACTTC
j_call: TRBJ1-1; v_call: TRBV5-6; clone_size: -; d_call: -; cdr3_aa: CASSLALQENTEAFF; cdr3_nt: TGTGCCAGCAGCTTGGCGTTACAGGAGAACACTGAAGCTTTCTTT
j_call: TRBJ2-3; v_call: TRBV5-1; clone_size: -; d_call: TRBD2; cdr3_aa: CASSLAALAGGTDTQYF; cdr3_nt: TGCGCCAGCAGCTTGGCCGCCCTAGCGGGGGGCACAGATACGCAGTATTTT
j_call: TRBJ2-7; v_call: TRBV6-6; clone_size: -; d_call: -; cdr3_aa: CASTKPERGRGGQYF; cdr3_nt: TGTGCCAGCACAAAGCCCGAGAGGGGCAGGGGCGGGCAGTACTTC
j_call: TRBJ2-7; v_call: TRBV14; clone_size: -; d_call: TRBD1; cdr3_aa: CASSKTGIPYEQYF; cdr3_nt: TGTGCCAGCTCCAAGACAGGGATTCCCTACGAGCAGTACTTC
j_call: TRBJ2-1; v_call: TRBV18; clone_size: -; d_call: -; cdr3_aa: CASSPSGGGNEQFF; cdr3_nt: TGTGCCAGCTCACCGTCAGGAGGAGGTAATGAGCAGTTCTTC
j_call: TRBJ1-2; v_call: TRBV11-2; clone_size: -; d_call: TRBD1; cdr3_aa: CASSLRTGGAGGYTF; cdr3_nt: TGTGCCAGCAGCCTCAGGACAGGGGGCGCTGGTGGCTACACCTTC
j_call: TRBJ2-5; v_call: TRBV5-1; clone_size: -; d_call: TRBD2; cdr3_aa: CASSSGLAGEIQETQYF; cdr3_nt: TGCGCCAGCAGCTCCGGACTAGCGGGGGAGATCCAAGAGACCCAGTACTTC
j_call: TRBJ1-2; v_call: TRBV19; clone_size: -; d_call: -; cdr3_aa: CASSLDSQEWGYTF; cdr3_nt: TGTGCCAGTAGTCTCGACAGTCAGGAATGGGGCTACACCTTC
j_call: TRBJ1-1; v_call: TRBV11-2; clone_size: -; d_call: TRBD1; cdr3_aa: CASSLGQGIYTEAFF; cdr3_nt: TGTGCCAGCAGCTTAGGACAGGGTATATACACTGAAGCTTTCTTT
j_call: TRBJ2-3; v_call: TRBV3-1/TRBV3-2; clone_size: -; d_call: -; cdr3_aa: CASSQDLEDTDTQYF; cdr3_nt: TGTGCCAGCAGCCAAGATCTGGAGGACACAGATACGCAGTATTTT
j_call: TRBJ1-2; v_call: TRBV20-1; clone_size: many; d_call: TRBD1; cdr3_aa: CAMTGDTGWTF; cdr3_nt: TGCGCAATGACAGGGGATACGGGCTGGACCTTC
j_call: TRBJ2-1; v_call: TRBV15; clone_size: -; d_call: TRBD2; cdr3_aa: CATSRGASGSYGNEQFF; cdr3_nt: TGTGCCACCAGCAGAGGTGCTAGCGGGAGTTACGGCAATGAGCAGTTCTTC